Described below is a single T cell receptor beta chain sequence and its context. Its antigen is unidentified. Researchers ran the PCR with 60 Vbeta and 13 Jbeta primers. Sequencing used immunoSEQ multiplex PCR; TCRdb keeps in-frame clones, though not all of them. In the table there are around 130,000 clones, over 60% of which are singletons. This record comes from a study of cytomegalovirus exposure and HLA in healthy donors. CDR3 length: 16 amino acids. V was trimmed by 1 base and J by 5 bases, leaving 14 bases between them. The germline gives CDR1 KGHSH, CDR2 LQKENI. Study-level findings and limits: In a later analysis, specific HLA alleles were associated with 15,000 to 20,000 TCR beta sequences at a 0.05 false discovery rate.

Sequenced input: PBMCs. V usage is TRBV18 and J usage is TRBJ2-2, with a weak D call TRBD2 (6 bases). The TCR sequence derives from an older woman in good health and CMV-seronegative. The CDR3 sequence is CASSPRERAGTGELFF. CDR3 DNA: TGTGCCAGCTCACCACGTGAGCGGGCTGGGACCGGGGAGCTGTTTTTT.